This T cell receptor (beta chain) was sequenced for a study of blood T cell repertoires in COVID-19. As originally analysed: Counts of nucleated cells, estimated from reference gene primer amplification, were obtained. The assay was immunoSEQ multiplex PCR, and TCRdb's table has in-frame clones only and misses some. Clone size and the V and J calls come from that table; the DNA yielded D and trimming. The sample consists of under 100,000 clones, over 80% of them appearing once. The TCR was taken from a woman aged 70-85 years with acute or convalescent COVID-19. The sequenced sample was peripheral blood.

In nucleotides, the CDR3 is TGTGCCATCAGTGAGCTACTCAATCAGCCCCAGCATTTT. Translated, it gives CAISELLNQPQHF. The chain joins TRBV10-3 to TRBJ1-5; D not certain. V lost 2 bases and J lost 3, with 5 bases in between. The germline gives CDR1 ENHRY, CDR2 SYGVKD. This CDR3 contains 13 residues.